The rows below give T cell receptor beta chains drawn from one sample of a study of chemoradiotherapy in HPV16-positive cancers. Clones were sequenced by immunoSEQ multiplex PCR, and TCRdb holds only the in-frame ones, with some missing. The sample has roughly 1,900 clones, around 90% seen once. The specimen comprised tumor tissue, sampled from a patient who underwent chemoradiotherapy. The receptors were sampled from a human donor with HPV-associated anogenital cancer. CDR3s leave out the opening cysteine and the closing phenylalanine or tryptophan.

V: TRBV6-9; CDR3: ASRKVGDQPQH
V: TRBV5-4; CDR3: ASSPRTGYNEQF
V: TRBV2; CDR3: ASTNRGPGEKLF
V: TRBV9; CDR3: ASSRVGQGETQY
V: TRBV7-2; CDR3: ASSLELPKDEQF
V: TRBV6-5; CDR3: ASSSRTGGYT
V: TRBV7-3; CDR3: ASSLYGIASSGANVLT
V: TRBV19; CDR3: ASSIDDQETQY
V: TRBV30; CDR3: ASNPGAGDVNEQF
V: TRBV9; CDR3: ASNRGDTDTQY
V: TRBV5-4; CDR3: ASSFVPSEQF
V: TRBV29-1; CDR3: SVDTTGGGYGYT
V: TRBV7-2; CDR3: ASSLRGLGTEAF
V: TRBV30; CDR3: ACRDAGGGYT
V: TRBV7-2; CDR3: ASSLEAPSYNEQF
V: TRBV27; CDR3: ASSWTSGGTDTQY
V: TRBV18; CDR3: ASSLQLGSSGNTIY
V: TRBV6-6; CDR3: ASTMTETDTQY
V: TRBV5-4; CDR3: ATQENRFPNYGYT
V: TRBV27; CDR3: ASSLGGREQF
V: TRBV19; CDR3: ASSGGQGYTGELF
V: TRBV5-1; CDR3: ASSLGREDGYT
V: TRBV27; CDR3: ASSSISRQYYGYT
V: TRBV6-5; CDR3: ASRPGGAYTQY
V: TRBV6-5; CDR3: ASRLDYLYVEQY
V: TRBV5-1; CDR3: ASRTEGIPEAF
V: TRBV4-1; CDR3: ASSQDKRREGYTGELF
V: TRBV28; CDR3: ATGDRGYGYT
V: TRBV6-1; CDR3: ASSEAWGFGTQY
V: TRBV7-9; CDR3: ASNLLDRHTEAF
V: TRBV7-2; CDR3: ASSGRLAGGPNEQF
V: TRBV19; CDR3: ASKVGGWANYGYT
V: TRBV19; CDR3: ASSMGDWNEQF
V: TRBV7-9; CDR3: ASSLALAGVAGELF
V: TRBV6-6; CDR3: ASSYSPANSPLH
V: TRBV27; CDR3: ASSMWGTSNYGYT
V: TRBV2; CDR3: ASSTNNEQF
V: TRBV4-3; CDR3: ASSQDTGGGANVLT
V: TRBV5-1; CDR3: ASNPTSGSADTQY
V: TRBV5-6; CDR3: ASSLALSGARGEKLF